This TCR beta chain appears in the sequencing data of a study of OX40 agonist ivuxolimab in advanced cancers. The wider study: Ivuxolimab, an agonist antibody against OX40 (CD134), was given to patients. Partial responses were achieved by three patients, of whom one had hepatocellular carcinoma and two had cutaneous melanoma. General study points: Normalized T-cell clonal expansion was also low in a subset of nonresponders.

TCRdb's table, derived via immunoSEQ multiplex PCR, lists solely in-frame clones and lacks some. The sample has tens of thousands of clones; 88% are singletons. A word on this clone: Its specificity is unknown.

Looked up from germline, CDR1 is DFQATT and CDR2 is SNEGSKA (reference sequence). V lost 6 bases to trimming and J lost 6 bases; unmatched junction nucleotides: 4. The CDR3 covers 11 residues. This rearrangement joins TRBV20-1 to TRBJ1-2; 7 bases are a match to TRBD1. The sequences come from CD4+ or CD8+ T cells sorted from blood, collected in a trial of the OX40 agonist ivuxolimab. The TCR sequence derives from an adult with an advanced solid tumor such as melanoma, head and neck, liver or kidney cancer. This chain's CDR3 is CSAGQGDGYTF. In DNA form, the CDR3 reads TGCAGTGCCGGCCAGGGGGATGGCTACACCTTC.